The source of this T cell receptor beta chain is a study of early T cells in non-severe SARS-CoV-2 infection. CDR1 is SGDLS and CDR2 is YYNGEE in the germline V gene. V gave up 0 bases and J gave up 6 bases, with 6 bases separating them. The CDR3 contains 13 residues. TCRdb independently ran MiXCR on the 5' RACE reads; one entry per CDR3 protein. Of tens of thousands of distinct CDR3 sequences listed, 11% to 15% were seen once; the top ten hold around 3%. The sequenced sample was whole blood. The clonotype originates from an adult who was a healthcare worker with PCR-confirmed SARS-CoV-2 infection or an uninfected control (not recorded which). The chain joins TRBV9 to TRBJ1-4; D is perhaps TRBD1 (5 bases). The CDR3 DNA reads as TGTGCCAGCAGCGTAGGAGGGGATGAAAAACTGTTTTTT. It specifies CASSVGGDEKLFF.